These 28 T cell receptor beta chains originate from one sample sequenced in a study of cytomegalovirus exposure and HLA in healthy donors. Produced via immunoSEQ multiplex PCR; TCRdb's table is partial and in-frame only. The data contain around 400,000 clones, roughly 88% of them singletons. Sample: PBMCs. The receptors stem from a woman aged 18-29 years in good health and CMV-seronegative.

This CDR3 is CASSTGTDTQYF. Here the CDR3 DNA reads TGTGCCAGCAGTACGGGCACAGATACGCAGTATTTT. This chain connects TRBV27 to TRBJ2-3; D remains ambiguous. V was pared by 5 bases and J by 1 base, with 4 bases between. The germline V gene has CDR1 MNHEY and CDR2 SMNVEV (reference sequence). The CDR3 is made up of 12 amino acids.

The V call is TRBV27, the J call TRBJ2-7, with 7 bases identical to TRBD2. This CDR3 contains 17 residues. The V and J ends lost 3 bases and 1 base, in that order; junction bases with no gene match: 12. The germline CDR1 and CDR2 sequences are MNHEY and SMNVEV (reference sequence). The CDR3, as DNA: TGTGCCAGCAGTTTGGGGAGGGTAGGGTACAGGTCCTACGAGCAGTACTTC. It encodes CASSLGRVGYRSYEQYF.

V is TRBV7-8 and J is TRBJ2-7; tentatively, D is TRBD2 (5 bases). Looked up from germline, CDR1 is SGHVS and CDR2 is FQNEAQ. The V gene lost 3 bases and the J gene lost 6 bases, with 27 bases spanning the gap. This CDR3 has 18 amino acids. CDR3 amino acids: CASSFQLVGEGGLAEQYF. CDR3 nucleotides: TGTGCCAGCAGCTTCCAGCTCGTCGGGGAAGGCGGGCTAGCCGAGCAGTACTTC. The full variable domain, with the rest looked up from reference TRBV7-8 and TRBJ2-7, is GAGVSQSPRYKVAKRGQDVALRCDPISGHVSLFWYQQALGQGPEFLTYFQNEAQLDKSGLPSDRFFAERPEGSVSTLKIQRTQQEDSAVYLCASSFQLVGEGGLAEQYFGPGTRLTVT.

This clone was picked up a small number of times. The rearrangement links TRBV7-6 to TRBJ2-7; TRBD2 aligns across 10 bases. The CDR3 totals 16 residues. The germline V gene has CDR1 SGHVS and CDR2 FNYEAQ. The ends lost 1 base at V and 2 bases at J; junction bases unmatched: 5. The CDR3 region has the DNA TGTGCCAGCAGCTTAGGGGCTAGCGGGGGTACCTACGAGCAGTACTTC. It encodes CASSLGASGGTYEQYF.

V gene TRBV6-6 combines with J gene TRBJ2-4; tentative D call: TRBD1 (5 bases). Looked up from germline, CDR1 is MNHNY and CDR2 is SVGAGI (reference sequence). The CDR3 loop spans 15 amino acids. V shed 4 bases and J shed 1 base, with 11 bases lying between them. In DNA, the CDR3 is TGTGCCAGCAGTTGGGGCCCCTCGGCCAAAAACATTCAGTACTTC. This translates into CASSWGPSAKNIQYF.

The chain is built from TRBV4-2 and TRBJ1-1; D not resolved. CDR1 and CDR2 from the germline V gene are LGHNA and YNFKEQ. The CDR3 is 15 amino acids. The germline V and J ends were trimmed by 5 bases and 3 bases, with 16 bases remaining between them. The chain's CDR3 is CASSIPGWKDTEAFF. For the CDR3, the DNA is TGTGCCAGCAGCATTCCGGGGTGGAAGGACACTGAAGCTTTCTTT.

The chain joins TRBV9 to TRBJ1-2, with 8 bases lining up with TRBD1. This CDR3 is built from 13 residues. Trimming cost V 4 bases and J 5 bases; bases outside gene matches: 4. From germline, CDR1 is SGDLS and CDR2 YYNGEE. CDR3 DNA sequence: TGTGCCAGCAGCCGGGGACAGGAGTATGGCTACACCTTC. The encoded protein is CASSRGQEYGYTF.

This chain connects TRBV18 to TRBJ2-7; maybe TRBD2 (5 bases). This CDR3 contains 15 residues. In germline, CDR1 is KGHSH, CDR2 LQKENI. V shed 1 base and J shed 1 base, with 11 bases lying between them. CDR3 bases: TGTGCCAGCTCACCACGGGAGACCGATTCCTACGAGCAGTACTTC. This sequence encodes CASSPRETDSYEQYF.

The genes are TRBV27 and TRBJ2-2; 10 nucleotides align to TRBD2. Germline V CDR1 and CDR2: MNHEY, SMNVEV (reference sequence). Trimming at V came to 2 bases and at J to 10 bases, leaving 10 bases not matched to a gene. The length of the CDR3 is 16 residues. In nucleotides, the CDR3 is TGTGCCAGCAGTTTACTTGGGTCTAGCGGGAGAATGGAGCTGTTTTTT. This translates into CASSLLGSSGRMELFF.

V usage is TRBV9 and J usage is TRBJ1-2, with D unresolved. The V end was cut by 4 bases, the J end by 0 bases, with 16 bases between. The CDR3 totals 16 residues. Germline values: CDR1 SGDLS, CDR2 YYNGEE. The CDR3 DNA sequence: TGTGCCAGCAGCCTATCCTCCCTCCACTCTAACTATGGCTACACCTTC. Encoded protein: CASSLSSLHSNYGYTF.

The chain carries TRBV7-8 and TRBJ1-4; TRBD1 matches 7 bases. Trimming took 3 bases from V and 7 from J; bases not matched to a gene: 8. Germline loops: CDR1 SGHVS, CDR2 FQNEAQ. CDR3 length: 15 amino acids. The DNA of the CDR3 is TGTGCCAGCAGCTTTGTTAGGGGGCGACGTGAAAAACTGTTTTTT. The encoded protein is CASSFVRGRREKLFF.

The chain links TRBV11-2 to TRBJ2-7, with 11 bases that match TRBD1. Germline CDR1 reads SGHAT; CDR2 reads FQNNGV. V shed 5 bases and J 4 bases; nucleotides not matched to a gene: 16. The CDR3 is 18 amino acids. CDR3 loop: CASSPGAPRDRGIYEQYF. The CDR3 DNA reads as TGTGCCAGCAGCCCCGGGGCCCCCCGGGACAGGGGGATATACGAGCAGTACTTC.

This rearrangement joins TRBV5-1 to TRBJ2-2, with D possibly TRBD1 on 6 matching bases. The CDR3 totals 15 residues. Germline CDR1 SGHRS, CDR2 YFSETQ. The V and J ends lost 4 bases and 2 bases respectively, with 12 bases between them. The CDR3 region is CASSPTQGNTGELFF. The CDR3 bases are TGCGCCAGCAGCCCTACACAGGGAAACACCGGGGAGCTGTTTTTT.

This chain uses TRBV7-8 with TRBJ1-5; D not resolved. This CDR3 region has 14 residues. Germline values: CDR1 SGHVS, CDR2 FQNEAQ. Trimming stripped 1 base from V and 5 bases from J, with 9 bases between. CDR3 DNA: TGTGCCAGCAGCTTAGATAACAGCTATCAGCCCCAGCATTTT. This encodes CASSLDNSYQPQHF.

This chain connects TRBV30 to TRBJ2-1; 7 nucleotides match TRBD1. The length of the CDR3 is 14 residues. The V segment lost 1 base and the J segment 7 bases; nucleotides outside the gene matches: 7. Looked up from germline, CDR1 is GTSNPN and CDR2 is SVGIG (reference sequence). As DNA, the CDR3 is TGTGCCTGGAGTGCCCGAGACAGGGTGAATGAGCAGTTCTTC. It specifies CAWSARDRVNEQFF. The complete variable domain, with remaining parts taken from reference TRBV30 and TRBJ2-1, reads SQTIHQWPATLVQPVGSPLSLECTVEGTSNPNLYWYRQAAGRGLQLLFYSVGIGQISSEVPQNLSASRPQDRQFILSSKKLLLSDSGFYLCAWSARDRVNEQFFGPGTRLTVL.

This sequence joins TRBV15 and TRBJ1-5, with D perhaps matching TRBD1 (6 bases). The ends were cut back, 0 bases at V and 1 base at J, with 13 bases in the middle. CDR3 length: 17 amino acids. Germline CDR1 LNHNV, CDR2 YYDKDF (reference sequence). CDR3 in amino acids: CATSRDGGRMSNQPQHF. The CDR3 DNA reads TGTGCCACCAGCAGAGACGGGGGGCGTATGAGCAATCAGCCCCAGCATTTT. Drawing the rest from reference TRBV15 and TRBJ1-5, the complete variable domain is DAMVIQNPRYQVTQFGKPVTLSCSQTLNHNVMYWYQQKSSQAPKLLFHYYDKDFNNEADTPDNFQSRRPNTSFCFLDIRSPGLGDTAMYLCATSRDGGRMSNQPQHFGDGTRLSIL.

The CDR3: CASSPLTGSSYEQYF. CDR3 coding DNA: TGTGCCAGCTCACCTTTAACAGGAAGCTCCTACGAGCAGTACTTC. V usage is TRBV18 and J usage is TRBJ2-7, with a tentative D call TRBD1 (5 bases). Trimming stripped 3 bases from V and 0 bases from J, with 12 bases between. Germline V gene sequence: CDR1 KGHSH, CDR2 LQKENI. This CDR3 region has 15 residues.

The rearrangement links TRBV30 to TRBJ1-2; weak D call: TRBD1 (5 bases). The germline V gene encodes CDR1 GTSNPN and CDR2 SVGIG (reference sequence). The CDR3 spans 11 residues. V lost 0 bases to trimming and J lost 14 bases, with 13 bases between them. CDR3 sequence reads: CAWSVGDGGTF. CDR3 sequence (DNA): TGTGCCTGGAGTGTAGGGGACGGAGGGACCTTC.

In its sample, this clone was seen once. The chain combines TRBV27 with TRBJ2-3, with D maybe TRBD2 (7 bases). This CDR3 is built from 17 residues. Per the germline V gene, CDR1 is MNHEY and CDR2 is SMNVEV (reference sequence). Deletions cut 5 bases from V and 1 base from J, with 19 bases between. The CDR3 nucleotides are TGTGCCAGCAGTCTCTCCGGGGGGACACTCGGCACAGATACGCAGTATTTT. Protein product: CASSLSGGTLGTDTQYF.

The rearrangement joins TRBV7-9 to TRBJ2-7; a possible D gene is TRBD2 (5 bases). Germline CDR1 SEHNR, CDR2 FQNEAQ (reference sequence). Trimming shortened V by 5 bases and J by 6 bases, and 11 bases separated the two germline ends. The CDR3 runs 12 residues. DNA of the CDR3: TGTGCCAGCAGCCTCTCTGAGGGCGAGCAGTACTTC. Amino acids: CASSLSEGEQYF.

The rearrangement links TRBV5-4 to TRBJ1-1, with a possible D match to TRBD1 (6 bases). The CDR3 is 15 residues long. Germline V gene data show CDR1 as SGHNT and CDR2 as YYREEE (reference sequence). Trimming left V 4 bases short and J 6 bases short, with 19 bases between. The CDR3 sequence: CASSKSGVKKPEAFF. CDR3 coding DNA: TGTGCCAGCAGCAAATCAGGGGTGAAAAAGCCTGAAGCTTTCTTT.

The chain couples TRBV2 to TRBJ1-4, with TRBD1 matching 7 bases. The V and J ends lost 6 bases and 5 bases, in that order; junction bases with no gene match: 6. Germline values: CDR1 SNHLY, CDR2 FYNNEI. The CDR3 covers 14 residues. CDR3 nucleotides: TGTGCCAGCAGGGGGGACAGAACAAATGAAAAACTGTTTTTT. Protein product: CASRGDRTNEKLFF. Combining the CDR3 with reference TRBV2 and TRBJ1-4 gives the whole variable domain EPEVTQTPSHQVTQMGQEVILRCVPISNHLYFYWYRQILGQKVEFLVSFYNNEISEKSEIFDDQFSVERPDGSNFTLKIRSTKLEDSAMYFCASRGDRTNEKLFFGSGTQLSVL.

V is TRBV7-2 and J is TRBJ2-2, with TRBD2 matching 10 bases. This CDR3 is built from 15 residues. Germline-derived CDR1 and CDR2 are SGHTA and FQGNSA. The junction had 3 bases not matched to a gene; V was cut back by 3 bases and J by 5 bases. CDR3 nucleotides: TGTGCCAGCAGCTTGACGACTAGCGGGACCGGGGAGCTGTTTTTT. It is translated as CASSLTTSGTGELFF.

The sample holds one count of this clone. This chain joins TRBV12-2 and TRBJ2-1; the D call in the table, TRBD1, was not verified against the DNA. TRBV12-2 constitutes a pseudogene. This CDR3 spans 16 amino acids. This CDR3 is CASRSRTYSSYNEQFF. The CDR3 DNA follows: TGTGCAAGTCGCTCGCGGACATATTCCTCCTACAATGAGCAGTTCTTC.

This chain links TRBV4-1 with TRBJ1-2; D not certain. Germline CDR1 is MGHRA and CDR2 is YSYEKL. The V gene lost 4 bases and the J gene lost 8 bases, with 17 bases spanning the gap. This CDR3 has 14 amino acids. CDR3 amino acids: CASSRPTKREGYTF. CDR3 nucleotide sequence: TGCGCCAGCAGCCGTCCAACTAAGAGGGAGGGCTACACCTTC.

This clone has only one observation. V is TRBV6-5 and J is TRBJ2-1, with TRBD2 as a possible D gene (5 bases). Germline CDR1 reads MNHEY; CDR2 reads SVGAGI. CDR3 length: 9 residues. Deletions cut 11 bases from V and 15 bases from J, with 14 bases between. The CDR3 spells CAPAGMPFF. The CDR3 DNA follows: TGTGCCCCCGCCGGGATGCCGTTCTTC.

A note on this clone: This CDR3 is also generated by other DNA sequences in the sample. The V call is TRBV27, the J call TRBJ2-7; D perhaps matches TRBD2 (5 bases). The CDR3 is made up of 13 amino acids. From germline, CDR1 is MNHEY and CDR2 SMNVEV (reference sequence). Between the trimmed V and J ends, which lost 6 bases and 2 bases, there was a span of 11 bases. CDR3 in amino acids: CASSLAGPYEQYF. CDR3 coding DNA: TGTGCCAGCAGCCTGGCGGGTCCCTACGAGCAGTACTTC.

The chain is built from TRBV29-1 and TRBJ2-1, with 7 positions matching TRBD2. The length of the CDR3 is 14 residues. Germline CDR1 and CDR2: SQVTM and ANQGSEA. V was clipped by 3 bases and J by 8 bases; unmatched bases: 10. This CDR3 reads CSVEGRGFRDEQFF. The CDR3 bases are TGCAGCGTTGAGGGGAGGGGATTTCGGGATGAGCAGTTCTTC.